This TCR beta chain was captured in a study of blood T cell repertoires in COVID-19. Study context: Italy, Spain and the United States were the sources of the convalescent and acute COVID-19 samples. From T cells, B-cell-depleted T cells, or PBMCs came the material, which was cDNA or gDNA.

Repertoires were generated with immunoSEQ multiplex PCR, while TCRdb's copy carries only in-frame clones and drops some. This table has under 130,000 clones, 89% appearing once. The sequence was collected from a woman older than 75 in a cohort sampled during active COVID-19. The sequencing input was peripheral blood.

CDR3: CASRQGSSTDTQYF. In DNA form, the CDR3 reads TGTGCCAGTAGACAGGGGAGTTCAACAGATACGCAGTATTTT. The chain combines TRBV19 with TRBJ2-3, with 7 bases that match TRBD1. Germline V CDR1 and CDR2: LNHDA, SQIVND (reference sequence). This CDR3 region has 14 residues. Germline trimming cut 6 bases from V and 3 bases from J; bases unmatched to any gene: 6.